The 8 T cell receptor beta chains given below trace back to one sample, sequenced in a study of prognosis after radiotherapy for stage I lung cancer. It was by two-round multiplex PCR that TCR beta CDR3 was amplified from genomic DNA. Amplification during the initial PCR round employed primers specific to each TRBV and TRBJ gene. TCRdb called the multiplex PCR reads again in MiXCR, with one record for every CDR3 protein. There are more than 30,000 distinct CDR3 sequences in the sample; 35% to 45% occur only once, and 15% lies in the top ten. The sample was PBMCs, taken before or after stereotactic body radiation therapy (not recorded which). These receptors all come from a donor over 45 with non-small cell lung cancer.

This clonotype has at least ten counts. The V call is TRBV5-5, the J call TRBJ1-1; D is possibly TRBD1 (6 bases). The CDR3 length is 15 residues. V gave up 4 bases and J gave up 0 bases, with 13 bases separating them. The germline V gene has CDR1 SGHKS and CDR2 YYEKEE (reference sequence). The DNA of the CDR3 is TGTGCCAGCAGCCCCCCCCGGACAGTGAACACTGAAGCTTTCTTT. This translates into CASSPPRTVNTEAFF.

A remark on this clonotype: A read error may be the cause here, since a much bigger clone is one base away. The CDR3, as DNA: TGTGCCAGCAGTTACCCAGGAGGGTTTCAAGAGACCCATTACTTC. Its protein product is CASSYPGGFQETHYF. The chain uses TRBV6-2 or TRBV6-3 and TRBJ2-5, with a possible D match to TRBD2 (6 bases). The CDR3 spans 15 residues. Germline CDR1 is MNHEY and CDR2 is SVGEGT.

By sample share, this clonotype is medium-sized. The chain is built from TRBV6-4 and TRBJ2-2; the match to TRBD1 covers 10 bases. Germline CDR1 reads MRHNA; CDR2 reads SNTAGT. This CDR3 comprises 14 residues. V shed 6 bases and J 3 bases; nucleotides not matched to a gene: 1. Here the CDR3 DNA reads TGTGCCAGCAGCGGGACAGGGGACACCGGGGAGCTGTTTTTT. Translated, it gives CASSGTGDTGELFF.

This clonotype is labeled as medium-sized. The gene calls are TRBV6-1 and TRBJ2-1; the D gene could be TRBD1 or TRBD2 (5 bases each). V lost 0 bases to trimming and J lost 5 bases, with 8 bases between them. Germline-derived CDR1 and CDR2 are MNHNS and SASEGT. This CDR3 is 14 amino acids long. In nucleotides, the CDR3 is TGTGCCAGCAGTGAAGCGGGGGTGAACAATGAGCAGTTCTTC. Protein sequence: CASSEAGVNNEQFF.

The rearrangement links TRBV7-9 to TRBJ2-7; D is tentatively TRBD1 or TRBD2 (6 bases each). Germline CDR1 and CDR2: SEHNR and FQNEAQ (reference sequence). Deletions cut 6 bases from V and 7 bases from J, with 22 bases between. The CDR3 length is 15 residues. The CDR3 nucleotides read TGTGCCAGCAGGTTGGGGGGCGAGGGGTGGTGGGAGCAGTACTTC. This sequence encodes CASRLGGEGWWEQYF.

This clonotype was counted between two and nine times. The rearrangement joins TRBV6-1 to TRBJ2-2, with D unresolved. The V and J ends lost 9 bases and 7 bases respectively, with 12 bases between them. Germline CDR1 reads MNHNS; CDR2 reads SASEGT. This CDR3 has 12 amino acids. The CDR3 region is CASTPSVGELFF. The CDR3 DNA follows: TGTGCCAGTACCCCGAGTGTCGGGGAGCTGTTTTTT.

The V call is TRBV12-3 or TRBV12-4, the J call TRBJ2-7, with D possibly TRBD1 on 6 matching bases. The CDR3 sequence is 13 residues long. With 2 bases removed from V and 4 bases from J, the gap between germline ends came to 9 bases. The CDR3 sequence is CASSLRGLYEQYF. The DNA of the CDR3 is TGTGCCAGCAGTTTAAGGGGGTTGTACGAGCAGTACTTC.

Regarding this clonotype: This could be a read error, since a much larger clone is one nucleotide away. Since the CDR3 does not end with the conserved phenylalanine or tryptophan, this likely comes from a read error. The V gene is TRBV9, the J gene TRBJ2-1, with D unclear. CDR1 is SGDLS, CDR2 YYNGEE, per germline. The CDR3 length is 14 residues. V was cut by 0 bases and J by 0 bases, with 4 bases left in between. DNA of the CDR3: TGTGCCAGCAGCGTAGGCTTCTCCTACAATGAGCAGTTCCTC. Encoded protein: CASSVGFSYNEQFL.